Listed here are 20 T cell receptor beta chains from one sample, sequenced in a study of blood T cell repertoires in COVID-19. Assay used: immunoSEQ multiplex PCR; TCRdb lists only in-frame clones, some missing. Of around 260,000 clones listed, around 78% were seen once; the top ten hold roughly 4.6%. Sequenced: peripheral blood. The origin of the receptors is a man aged 60 to 69 who had recovered from COVID-19.

The rearrangement links TRBV18 to TRBJ2-1; 7 bases fit TRBD1. V dropped 3 bases and J dropped 8; count of bases not matched to a gene: 7. This CDR3 is built from 14 residues. Germline V lookup: CDR1 KGHSH, CDR2 LQKENI. As DNA, the CDR3 is TGTGCCAGCTCACCTCGACAGGGAATACATGAGCAGTTCTTC. Its protein product is CASSPRQGIHEQFF.

This clone was picked up a small number of times. V and J are TRBV5-1 and TRBJ2-2; D not resolved. The germline CDR1 and CDR2 sequences are SGHRS and YFSETQ. V lost 0 bases, J lost 6 bases, and 6 bases lay in between. This CDR3 is built from 13 residues. The CDR3 loop reads CASSLARAGELFF. Here the CDR3 DNA reads TGCGCCAGCAGCTTGGCCCGGGCCGGGGAGCTGTTTTTT.

This clone showed up just once. The chain has TRBV7-6 and TRBJ1-2; D not certain. The CDR3 has 14 amino acids. The V end lost 0 bases, the J end lost 10 bases, and 15 bases lay between the germline ends. CDR1 and CDR2 from the germline V gene are SGHVS and FNYEAQ. The CDR3 protein is CASSLAGETMHYTF. In nucleotides, the CDR3 is TGTGCCAGCAGCTTAGCAGGAGAAACTATGCACTACACCTTC. Full variable domain (remainder filled in from reference TRBV7-6 and TRBJ1-2): GAGVSQSPRYKVTKRGQDVALRCDPISGHVSLYWYRQALGQGPEFLTYFNYEAQQDKSGLPNDRFSAERPEGSISTLTIQRTEQRDSAMYRCASSLAGETMHYTFGSGTRLTVV.

In this sample, this clone turned up once. The chain employs TRBV9 and TRBJ2-1; TRBD2 agrees at 9 bases. This CDR3 is 15 amino acids long. Trimming at V came to 5 bases and at J to 4 bases, leaving 7 bases not matched to a gene. Looked up from germline, CDR1 is SGDLS and CDR2 is YYNGEE. In nucleotides, the CDR3 is TGTGCCAGCAGGCCCGGGACTAGCCCATACAATGAGCAGTTCTTC. Residues: CASRPGTSPYNEQFF. The variable domain in full, with the rest retrieved from reference TRBV9 and TRBJ2-1, is DSGVTQTPKHLITATGQRVTLRCSPRSGDLSVYWYQQSLDQGLQFLIQYYNGEERAKGNILERFSAQQFPDLHSELNLSSLELGDSALYFCASRPGTSPYNEQFFGPGTRLTVL.

This chain joins TRBV29-1 and TRBJ2-7; the match to TRBD1 covers 9 bases. Germline CDR1 is SQVTM and CDR2 is ANQGSEA. The CDR3 contains 13 residues. Losses at the gene ends were 5 bases for V and 2 bases for J; bases not matched to a gene: 4. The CDR3 DNA follows: TGCAGCGTTCGGGGGACAGGGACCTACGAGCAGTACTTC. As protein: CSVRGTGTYEQYF.

The rearrangement joins TRBV3-1 (or the pseudogene TRBV3-2) to TRBJ1-2; the D gene is possibly TRBD1 (6 bases). Germline CDR1 and CDR2: LGHDT and YNNKEL (reference sequence). Trimming left V 1 base short and J 4 bases short, with 13 bases between. The length of the CDR3 is 15 residues. This CDR3 is CASSQVGGRSYGYTF. CDR3 DNA sequence: TGTGCCAGCAGCCAAGTGGGGGGGCGGTCCTATGGCTACACCTTC.

J is TRBJ2-1 and V is TRBV30; 11 bases map to TRBD2. CDR1 GTSNPN and CDR2 SVGIG come from the germline V gene (reference sequence). The CDR3 length is 13 residues. V shed 1 base and J 15 bases; nucleotides not matched to a gene: 8. CDR3: CAWSGLLAGAAFF. CDR3 DNA sequence: TGTGCCTGGAGTGGGCTACTAGCGGGAGCGGCGTTCTTC. Full variable domain (rest looked up from reference TRBV30 and TRBJ2-1): SQTIHQWPATLVQPVGSPLSLECTVEGTSNPNLYWYRQAAGRGLQLLFYSVGIGQISSEVPQNLSASRPQDRQFILSSKKLLLSDSGFYLCAWSGLLAGAAFFGPGTRLTVL.

This chain uses TRBV6-2 or TRBV6-3 with TRBJ2-4; D is ambiguous. The V end lost 0 bases, the J end lost 7 bases, and 10 bases lay between the germline ends. Germline lookup yields CDR1 MNHEY and CDR2 SVGEGT. The CDR3 is made up of 14 amino acids. The CDR3 reads CASSYSGPRNIQYF. The DNA of the CDR3 is TGTGCCAGCAGTTACTCTGGGCCCCGCAACATTCAGTACTTC.

The chain is built from TRBV11-2 and TRBJ2-2; the match to TRBD1 covers 9 bases. Trimming cost V 5 bases and J 7 bases; bases outside gene matches: 8. Germline V gives CDR1 SGHAT, CDR2 FQNNGV. The CDR3 length is 15 residues. CDR3: CASSVTGGLVGELFF. The CDR3 DNA is TGTGCCAGCAGCGTGACAGGGGGTCTAGTCGGGGAGCTGTTTTTT.

The chain combines TRBV6-6 with TRBJ2-7; the D gene is possibly TRBD1 (5 bases). CDR1 MNHNY and CDR2 SVGAGI come from the germline V gene (reference sequence). V lost 3 bases and J lost 3, with 9 bases in between. This CDR3 spans 13 amino acids. CDR3: CASSYRQNYEQYF. In DNA form, the CDR3 reads TGTGCCAGCAGTTATAGACAGAACTACGAGCAGTACTTC.

The V and J genes are TRBV18 and TRBJ2-1; 12 bases are a match to TRBD1. Germline values: CDR1 KGHSH, CDR2 LQKENI. V lost 8 bases and J lost 7; bases outside the gene matches: 9. This CDR3 region has 15 residues. In DNA form, the CDR3 reads TGTGCCAGCCTAATAGGGACAGGGGGCGGAAATGAGCAGTTCTTC. Translating it yields CASLIGTGGGNEQFF.

The J gene is TRBJ1-1, the V gene TRBV5-1; 7 bases match TRBD1. The germline gives CDR1 SGHRS, CDR2 YFSETQ. The length of the CDR3 is 14 residues. The junction had 9 bases not matched to a gene; V was cut back by 3 bases and J by 7 bases. The CDR3 sequence: CASSYDRARNEAFF. The CDR3 DNA follows: TGCGCCAGCAGCTACGACAGGGCCCGGAATGAAGCTTTCTTT.

The V and J genes are TRBV2 and TRBJ2-3; 14 bases are shared with TRBD2. This CDR3 is built from 17 residues. J was trimmed by 4 bases and V by 2 bases; bases with no gene match: 5. Per germline, CDR1 SNHLY and CDR2 FYNNEI. The CDR3 nucleotides read TGTGCCAGCAGTGAAAAGACTAGCGGGAGGGGTGCAGATACGCAGTATTTT. Translated: CASSEKTSGRGADTQYF.

The rearrangement links TRBV10-3 to TRBJ2-7; TRBD1 aligns across 7 bases. Germline V lookup: CDR1 ENHRY, CDR2 SYGVKD. The CDR3 totals 12 residues. After removal of 10 bases from V and 7 bases from J, the junction contained 10 bases not matched to a gene. CDR3 sequence: CATRAPGGEQYF. The DNA of the CDR3 is TGTGCCACCAGGGCCCCAGGGGGAGAGCAGTACTTC.

This chain uses TRBV19 with TRBJ1-3, with 10 bases that match TRBD1. Germline CDR1 and CDR2: LNHDA and SQIVND (reference sequence). V was clipped by 9 bases and J by 3 bases; unmatched bases: 8. CDR3 size: 15 residues. CDR3 in DNA: TGTGCCAGCATCCGGACAGGGGGAAGTGGAAACACCATATATTTT. Translated, it gives CASIRTGGSGNTIYF. The full variable domain, in which reference TRBV19 and TRBJ1-3 provide the parts outside the CDR3, is DGGITQSPKYLFRKEGQNVTLSCEQNLNHDAMYWYRQDPGQGLRLIYYSQIVNDFQKGDIAEGYSVSREKKESFPLTVTSAQKNPTAFYLCASIRTGGSGNTIYFGEGSWLTVV.

The gene calls are TRBV29-1 and TRBJ2-1; 12 bases are shared with TRBD1. This CDR3 region has 15 residues. V dropped 6 bases and J dropped 5; count of bases not matched to a gene: 8. Per germline, CDR1 SQVTM and CDR2 ANQGSEA. In DNA form, the CDR3 reads TGCAGCGTGGAGGGGACAGGGGGCAGGAACAATGAGCAGTTCTTC. Translation: CSVEGTGGRNNEQFF.

The rearrangement links TRBV30 to TRBJ1-4; TRBD1 aligns across 10 bases. CDR1 is GTSNPN and CDR2 is SVGIG in the germline V gene (reference sequence). J lost 8 bases, V lost 8 bases, and 8 bases had no gene match. The CDR3 contains 13 residues. CDR3 loop: CAQSGTGDEKLFF. DNA of the CDR3: TGTGCCCAATCCGGGACAGGGGACGAAAAACTGTTTTTT.

V and J are TRBV28 and TRBJ1-2, with D hard to call. The germline CDR1 and CDR2 sequences are MDHEN and SYDVKM. The CDR3 spans 14 residues. Between the trimmed V and J ends, which lost 4 bases and 4 bases, there was a span of 13 bases. CDR3 region: CASSSLGGSYGYTF. The CDR3 DNA follows: TGTGCCAGCAGTTCCCTTGGAGGCTCCTATGGCTACACCTTC.

This clone was seen a few times. The chain has TRBV6-5 and TRBJ1-2, with a weak D call TRBD1 (6 bases). The CDR3 runs 14 residues. Trimming took off 7 bases at V and 4 bases at J, with 16 bases between the two ends. CDR1 is MNHEY and CDR2 is SVGAGI in the germline V gene. As DNA, the CDR3 is TGTGCCAGCATTTTAAGACAGGCTGGCTATGGCTACACCTTC. This codes for CASILRQAGYGYTF.

This clone has just a few counts. The CDR3 sequence: CASSLMQGAGQYF. CDR3 bases: TGTGCCAGCAGCTTAATGCAGGGGGCAGGGCAGTACTTC. The V call is TRBV7-9, the J call TRBJ2-7; 8 bases fit TRBD1. V was pared by 2 bases and J by 9 bases, with 6 bases of the junction left unmatched. CDR1 is SEHNR, CDR2 FQNEAQ, per germline (reference sequence). The CDR3 is made up of 13 amino acids.